The 19 T cell receptor beta chains below were found in one sample sequenced in a study of T cells in Graves' hyperthyroidism and ophthalmopathy. TCR beta CDR3 regions were amplified from RNA transcripts. First-round RT-PCR of the TCR CDR3 relied on the HTBI primer set. One entry per CDR3 protein results from TCRdb running MiXCR on the multiplex PCR reads. This sample has fewer than 800,000 distinct CDR3 sequences, with about 16% found just once. Sequencing input: blood. The receptor set was obtained from a man aged 18 to 30 with Graves' hyperthyroidism.

This clonotype has a count of ten or more. One end of the junction fails to match germline, which may point to a read error. V is TRBV5-1 and J is TRBJ2-7, with 12 bases fitting TRBD2. This CDR3 is 14 amino acids long. CDR1 is SGHRS and CDR2 is YFSETQ in the germline V gene. In DNA, the CDR3 is TGTGCCAGCAGTTTGACTAGCGGGAGTTACGAGCAGTACTTC. This encodes CASSLTSGSYEQYF.

This sequence joins TRBV6-5 and TRBJ2-2, with D possibly matching TRBD1 (5 bases). The germline CDR1 and CDR2 sequences are MNHEY and SVGAGI. The CDR3 runs 14 residues. V gave up 4 bases and J gave up 1 base, with 7 bases separating them. The CDR3 DNA follows: TGTGCCAGCAGTTTCGACAGGAACACCGGGGAGCTGTTTTTT. Encoded protein: CASSFDRNTGELFF.

This clonotype was seen many times. J is TRBJ1-2 and V is TRBV7-2; the D is unclear. There are 12 residues in the CDR3. V lost 1 base and J lost 8, with 8 bases in between. The germline CDR1 and CDR2 sequences are SGHTA and FQGNSA. CDR3 nucleotides: TGTGCCAGCAGCTTAGTCGAGCGGGGCTACACCTTC. Its protein is CASSLVERGYTF.

The chain links TRBV7-2 to TRBJ1-2, with D maybe TRBD1 (6 bases). Trimming cost V 4 bases and J 5 bases, with 17 bases left between them. This CDR3 has 15 residues. The germline V gene has CDR1 SGHTA and CDR2 FQGNSA. CDR3 sequence (DNA): TGTGCCAGCAGCTCCTATGGGGGCCTCGGGTATGGCTACACCTTC. Translated, it gives CASSSYGGLGYGYTF.

In its sample, this clonotype was seen many times. V usage is TRBV10-3 and J usage is TRBJ2-2; 7 bases map to TRBD1. This CDR3 comprises 15 residues. The V gene end was trimmed by 6 bases and the J gene end by 3 bases; junction bases not matched to a gene: 7. Germline V gives CDR1 ENHRY, CDR2 SYGVKD. The CDR3 protein is CAISDRVGDTGELFF. DNA for the CDR3: TGTGCCATCAGCGACAGGGTCGGGGACACCGGGGAGCTGTTTTTT.

About this clonotype: The CDR3 does not end in the conserved phenylalanine or tryptophan, so this is likely a read error. V is TRBV9 and J is TRBJ2-1, with 8 nucleotides matching TRBD1. This CDR3 has 15 amino acids. V dropped 3 bases and J dropped 5; count of bases not matched to a gene: 7. Germline V gene sequence: CDR1 SGDLS, CDR2 YYNGEE. The CDR3 reads CASSERTGRNNEQFS. The CDR3 DNA reads as TGTGCCAGCAGCGAAAGGACAGGGCGAAACAATGAGCAGTTCTCC.

The genes are TRBV20-1 and TRBJ2-1, with D hard to call. The CDR3 totals 18 residues. The V gene's germline CDR1 is DFQATT and CDR2 SNEGSKA (reference sequence). The V and J ends lost 1 base and 0 bases respectively, with 19 bases between them. The CDR3 sequence: CSARVTPGGRLSYNEQFF. CDR3 DNA sequence: TGCAGTGCTAGAGTGACCCCCGGTGGGCGCCTCTCCTACAATGAGCAGTTCTTC.

The chain links TRBV19 to TRBJ2-7; 7 nucleotides match TRBD2. This CDR3 is 13 amino acids long. Germline CDR1 and CDR2: LNHDA and SQIVND (reference sequence). The trim removed 10 bases at V and 0 bases at J, leaving 6 bases unmatched. The chain's CDR3 is CATSSGSSYEQYF. CDR3 DNA: TGTGCCACCTCTAGCGGTTCCTCCTACGAGCAGTACTTC.

The J gene is TRBJ2-7, the V gene TRBV5-5; TRBD1 is a possible D gene (8 bases). Germline-derived CDR1 and CDR2 are SGHKS and YYEKEE (reference sequence). CDR3 length equals 15 residues. V dropped 5 bases and J dropped 3 bases, with 18 bases sitting between them. CDR3 nucleotides: TGTGCCAGCAGGTCTACAGGGGGGAGGGACTACGAGCAGTACTTC. Its protein is CASRSTGGRDYEQYF.

This rearrangement joins TRBV6-2 or TRBV6-3 to TRBJ2-2; D possibly matches TRBD1 or TRBD2 (6 bases each). The CDR3 length is 17 residues. CDR1 and CDR2 (germline): MNHEY, SVGEGT. Trimming shortened V by 6 bases and J by 2 bases, and 19 bases separated the two germline ends. The CDR3 is CASRRAGGIANTGELFF. The CDR3 DNA reads as TGTGCCAGCAGACGGGCCGGGGGCATTGCAAACACCGGGGAGCTGTTTTTT.

This clonotype was seen just once. This chain uses TRBV14 with TRBJ1-2, with D unresolved. Germline V gene data show CDR1 as SGHDN and CDR2 as FVKESK. The CDR3 extends over 13 amino acids. Deletions cut 1 base from V and 4 bases from J, with 7 bases between. This CDR3 is CASSQGPAYGYTF. In DNA, the CDR3 is TGTGCCAGCAGCCAAGGTCCGGCCTATGGCTACACCTTC. The whole variable domain, remainder taken from reference TRBV14 and TRBJ1-2, is EAGVTQFPSHSVIEKGQTVTLRCDPISGHDNLYWYRRVMGKEIKFLLHFVKESKQDESGMPNNRFLAERTGGTYSTLKVQPAELEDSGVYFCASSQGPAYGYTFGSGTRLTVV.

This clonotype was observed many times. J is TRBJ1-1 and V is TRBV11-2; no reliable D call. The V end was cut by 5 bases, the J end by 6 bases, with 7 bases between. Germline V gene data show CDR1 as SGHAT and CDR2 as FQNNGV. The CDR3 runs to 11 residues. CDR3: CASSQSPEAFF. CDR3 coding DNA: TGTGCCAGCAGCCAGTCCCCTGAAGCTTTCTTT.

V gene TRBV7-2 combines with J gene TRBJ2-5; 9 positions agree with TRBD2. CDR1 is SGHTA, CDR2 FQGNSA, per germline. The CDR3 is made up of 15 amino acids. The trim removed 4 bases at V and 1 base at J, leaving 4 bases unmatched. The CDR3 region is CASSSSGTTQETQYF. In DNA, the CDR3 is TGTGCCAGCAGCTCTAGCGGGACGACCCAAGAGACCCAGTACTTC.

Of note for this clonotype: This may stem from a read error, because a much larger clone lies one nucleotide away. This rearrangement joins TRBV28 to TRBJ2-7; either TRBD1 or TRBD2 may fit D (5 bases each). The V gene's germline CDR1 is MDHEN and CDR2 SYDVKM. This CDR3 comprises 15 residues. The CDR3 coding sequence is TGTGCCAACAGTCCCGGGGCACTGGGGCCCTACGAGCAGTACTTC. It translates to CANSPGALGPYEQYF.

This clonotype was counted at least ten times. The chain has TRBV7-9 and TRBJ2-1, with 9 positions matching TRBD2. Trimming cost V 5 bases and J 0 bases; bases outside gene matches: 11. The CDR3 sequence is 18 residues long. Germline lookup yields CDR1 SEHNR and CDR2 FQNEAQ (reference sequence). CDR3 nucleotides: TGTGCCAGCAGCCATACACTAGCGGGCATAAGCTCCTACAATGAGCAGTTCTTC. Residues: CASSHTLAGISSYNEQFF.

The sample holds a few counts of this clonotype. The rearrangement uses TRBV6-5 and TRBJ2-3, with D uncertain. Germline V lookup: CDR1 MNHEY, CDR2 SVGAGI. CDR3 size: 13 residues. The V end was cut by 2 bases, the J end by 6 bases, with 9 bases between. CDR3 nucleotide sequence: TGTGCCAGCAGTTACAGGGCGGTTGATACGCAGTATTTT. Its protein product is CASSYRAVDTQYF.

The V gene is TRBV10-3, the J gene TRBJ2-7; 7 bases line up with TRBD2. Germline assignment: CDR1 ENHRY and CDR2 SYGVKD. The CDR3 totals 16 residues. The junction had 13 bases not matched to a gene; V was cut back by 6 bases and J by 2 bases. CDR3 in DNA: TGTGCCATCAGCCCAAAACTAAGCGGGACTGCCTACGAGCAGTACTTC. As protein: CAISPKLSGTAYEQYF.

In this sample, this clonotype turned up a few times. The chain is built from TRBV7-9 and TRBJ2-1; 11 bases fit TRBD2. The V and J ends lost 3 bases and 5 bases, in that order; junction bases with no gene match: 3. This CDR3 has 15 amino acids. In germline, CDR1 is SEHNR, CDR2 FQNEAQ (reference sequence). The CDR3: CASSLGTSGDNEQFF. The DNA of the CDR3 is TGTGCCAGCAGCTTGGGGACTAGCGGAGACAATGAGCAGTTCTTC.

This clonotype was seen a few times. The chain employs TRBV20-1 and TRBJ2-3, with D possibly called TRBD1 or TRBD2 (5 bases each). V was trimmed by 6 bases and J by 0 bases, leaving 31 bases between them. Germline-derived CDR1 and CDR2 are DFQATT and SNEGSKA (reference sequence). This CDR3 spans 20 amino acids. The DNA of the CDR3 is TGCAGTGCGCCACACTCATATACGGGACGGACACCTTATAGCACAGATACGCAGTATTTT. As protein: CSAPHSYTGRTPYSTDTQYF.